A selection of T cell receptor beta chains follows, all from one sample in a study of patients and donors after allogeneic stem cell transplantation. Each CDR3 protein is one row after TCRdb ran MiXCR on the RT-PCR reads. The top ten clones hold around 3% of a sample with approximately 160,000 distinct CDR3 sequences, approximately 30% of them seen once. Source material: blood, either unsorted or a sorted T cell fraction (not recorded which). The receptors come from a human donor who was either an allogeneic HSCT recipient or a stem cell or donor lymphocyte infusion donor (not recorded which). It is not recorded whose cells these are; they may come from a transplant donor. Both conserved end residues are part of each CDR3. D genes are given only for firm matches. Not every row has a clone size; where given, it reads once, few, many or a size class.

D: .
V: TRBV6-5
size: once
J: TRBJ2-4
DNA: TGTGCCAGCGGCCGGGGGAACATTCAGTACTTC
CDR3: CASGRGNIQYF

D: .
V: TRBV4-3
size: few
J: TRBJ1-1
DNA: TGCGCCAGCAGCCAAGAGGGAGAGGGCACTGAAGCTTTCTTT
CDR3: CASSQEGEGTEAFF

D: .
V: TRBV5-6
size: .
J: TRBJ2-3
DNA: TGTGCCAGCAGCCGGGACACCCTGGTCACAGATACGCAGTATTTT
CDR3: CASSRDTLVTDTQYF

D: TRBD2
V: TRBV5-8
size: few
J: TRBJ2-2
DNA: TGTGCCAGCAGCCGGGGGACTAGCTCACACACCGGGGAGCTGTTTTTT
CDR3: CASSRGTSSHTGELFF

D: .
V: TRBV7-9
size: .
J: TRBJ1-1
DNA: TGTGCCAGCAGCTTTGGGGTGACTGAAGCTTTCTTT
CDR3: CASSFGVTEAFF

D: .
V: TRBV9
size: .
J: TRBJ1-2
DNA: TGTGCCAGCAGCGTCATGGTGGGGAGTGGCAACTATGGCTACACCTTC
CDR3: CASSVMVGSGNYGYTF

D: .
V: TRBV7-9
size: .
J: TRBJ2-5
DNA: TGTGCCAGCAGCTCCCTCGAGCGTTCAGAGACCCAGTACTTC
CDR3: CASSSLERSETQYF

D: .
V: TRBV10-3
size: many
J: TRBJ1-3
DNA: TGTGCCATCAGATTAGACGGCAACTCTGGAAACACCATATATTTT
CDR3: CAIRLDGNSGNTIYF

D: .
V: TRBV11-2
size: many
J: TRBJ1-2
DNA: TGTGCCAGCAGCCCTACAGGGAACTATGGCTACACCTTC
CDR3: CASSPTGNYGYTF

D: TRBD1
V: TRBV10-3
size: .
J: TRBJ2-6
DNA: TGTGCCATCATGGGTGACAGGGGATCCTCTGGGGCCAACGTCCTGACTTTC
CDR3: CAIMGDRGSSGANVLTF

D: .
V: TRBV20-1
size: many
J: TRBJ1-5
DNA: TGCAGTGCTAGTCGGCCCCCTCAGCCCCAGCATTTT
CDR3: CSASRPPQPQHF

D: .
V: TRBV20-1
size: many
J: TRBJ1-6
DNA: TGCAGTGCTAGACCCTTATCCTTGGAAGTACCCCTCCACTTT
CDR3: CSARPLSLEVPLHF

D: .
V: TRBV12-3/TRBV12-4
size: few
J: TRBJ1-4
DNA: TGTGCCAGCAGTTTAGCAGGACTCCTCTGGGGTGAAAAACTGTTTTTT
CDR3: CASSLAGLLWGEKLFF

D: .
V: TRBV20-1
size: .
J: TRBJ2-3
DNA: TGCAGTGCTATGGACGCTAGCACAGATACGCAGTATTTT
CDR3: CSAMDASTDTQYF

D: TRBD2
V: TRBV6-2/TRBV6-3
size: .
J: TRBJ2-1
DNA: TGTGCCAGCAGTTACCTAGCGGGGGCTTACAATGAGCAGTTCTTC
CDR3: CASSYLAGAYNEQFF

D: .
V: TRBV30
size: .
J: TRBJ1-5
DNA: TGTGCCTGGAGTAGACAGATCGGCAATCAGCCCCAGCATTTT
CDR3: CAWSRQIGNQPQHF

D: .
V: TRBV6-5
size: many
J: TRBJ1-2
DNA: TGTGCCAGCAGTTCTGGGGACTACTATGGCTACACCTTC
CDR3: CASSSGDYYGYTF

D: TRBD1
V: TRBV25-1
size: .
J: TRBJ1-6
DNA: TGTGCCAGCAGTTGGACAGGAAATTCACCCCTCCACTTT
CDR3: CASSWTGNSPLHF

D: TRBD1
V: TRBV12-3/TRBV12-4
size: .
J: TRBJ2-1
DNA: TGTGCCAGCAGTAGGACAGGTTTGGGGAATGAGCAGTTCTTC
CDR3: CASSRTGLGNEQFF

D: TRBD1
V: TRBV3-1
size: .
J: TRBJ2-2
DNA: TGTGCCAGCAGCCAGACAGGGACCGGGGAGCTGTTTTTT
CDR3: CASSQTGTGELFF

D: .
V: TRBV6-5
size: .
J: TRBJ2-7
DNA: TGTGCCAGCAGTGGGACAAACGGGGACCCACAGTACTTC
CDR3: CASSGTNGDPQYF

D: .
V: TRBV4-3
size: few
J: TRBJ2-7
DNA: TGCGCCAGCAGCCAAGACCTCGTTGGCTACGAGCAGTACTTC
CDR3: CASSQDLVGYEQYF

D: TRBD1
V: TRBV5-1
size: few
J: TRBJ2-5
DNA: TGCGCCAGCAGCTTGGGCCTAAGGACAGGAACGGTACAAGAGACCCAGTACTTC
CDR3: CASSLGLRTGTVQETQYF

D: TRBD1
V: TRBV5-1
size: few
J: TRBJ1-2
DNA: TGCGCCAGCAGCTTGGGGACCGGGACAGGGGGTGGCTACACCTTC
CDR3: CASSLGTGTGGGYTF

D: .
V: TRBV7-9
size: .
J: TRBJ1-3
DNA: TGTGCCAGCAGCTACTGGAGCTCTGGAAACACCATATATTTT
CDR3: CASSYWSSGNTIYF

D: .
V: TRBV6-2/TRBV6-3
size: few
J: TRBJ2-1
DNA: TGTGCCAGCAGTTTCCTCTCCGGGATTAAAGATGAGCAGTTCTTC
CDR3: CASSFLSGIKDEQFF

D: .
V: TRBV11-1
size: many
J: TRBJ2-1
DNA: TGTGCCAGCAGCCAACGGAATCCCTACAATGAGCAGTTCTTC
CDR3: CASSQRNPYNEQFF

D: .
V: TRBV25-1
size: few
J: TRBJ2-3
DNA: TGTGCCAGACCGCCCGAGGAAGGCACAGATACGCAGTATTTT
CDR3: CARPPEEGTDTQYF

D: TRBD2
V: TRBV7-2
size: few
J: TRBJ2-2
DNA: TGTGCCAGCAGCTTGCAGACTAGCATCCCCGGGGAGCTGTTTTTT
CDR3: CASSLQTSIPGELFF

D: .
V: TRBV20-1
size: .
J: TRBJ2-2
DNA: TGCAGTGCCTTAATGCCCGTAGGGGAGCTGTTTTTT
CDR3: CSALMPVGELFF

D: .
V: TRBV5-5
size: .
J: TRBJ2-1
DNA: TGTGCCAGCAGCTTGTCGACGGCGAATGAGCAGTTCTTC
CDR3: CASSLSTANEQFF

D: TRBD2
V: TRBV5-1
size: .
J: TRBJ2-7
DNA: TGCGCCAGCACCTCCCCCGGGACTAGCGCGTCCTACGAGCAGTACTTC
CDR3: CASTSPGTSASYEQYF

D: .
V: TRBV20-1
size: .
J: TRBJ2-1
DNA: TGCAGTGGCGGGACCTACAATGAGCAGTTCTTC
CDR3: CSGGTYNEQFF

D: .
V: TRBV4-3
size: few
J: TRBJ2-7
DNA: TGCGCCAGCAGCCAGTGGATTTCCTACGAGCAGTACTTC
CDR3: CASSQWISYEQYF

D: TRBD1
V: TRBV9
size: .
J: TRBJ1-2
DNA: TGTGCCAGCAGCGCATCCGGACAGGGGGACCTCTATGGCTACACCTTC
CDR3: CASSASGQGDLYGYTF

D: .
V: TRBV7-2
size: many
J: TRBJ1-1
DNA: TGTGCCAGCAGCTTAATTGGGGCGTGGGACACTGAAGCTTTCTTT
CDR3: CASSLIGAWDTEAFF

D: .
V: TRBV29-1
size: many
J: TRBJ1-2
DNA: TGCAGCGTTGAGGGCGGTGGGAATGGCTACACCTTC
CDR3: CSVEGGGNGYTF

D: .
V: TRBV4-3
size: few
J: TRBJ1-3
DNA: TGCGCCAGCAGCCAGAATAAGGACCCGGCCTCTGGAAACACCATATATTTT
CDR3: CASSQNKDPASGNTIYF

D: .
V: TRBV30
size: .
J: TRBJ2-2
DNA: TGTGCCTGGATGGGGCCTCGCCCCGGGGAGCTGTTTTTT
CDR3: CAWMGPRPGELFF

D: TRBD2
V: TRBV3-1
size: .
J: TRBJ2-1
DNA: TGTGCCAGCAGCCACTATCTAGCGGCTTCCTACAATGAGCAGTTCTTC
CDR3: CASSHYLAASYNEQFF

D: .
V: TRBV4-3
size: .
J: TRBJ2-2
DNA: TGCGCCAGCAGCCAGAGGGGAGAGGGGGAGCTGTTTTTT
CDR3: CASSQRGEGELFF

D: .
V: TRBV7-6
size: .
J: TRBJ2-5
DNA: TGTGCCAGCAGCTTAGCCCGGACACAAGAGACCCAGTACTTC
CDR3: CASSLARTQETQYF

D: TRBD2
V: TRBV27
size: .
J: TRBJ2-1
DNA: TGTGCCAGCAGTTCTAGCGGGGTTTACAATGAGCAGTTCTTC
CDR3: CASSSSGVYNEQFF

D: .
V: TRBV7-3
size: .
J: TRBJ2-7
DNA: TGTGCCAGCAGCTTAAACGGGGGCGCAGGTTACGAGCAGTACTTC
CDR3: CASSLNGGAGYEQYF

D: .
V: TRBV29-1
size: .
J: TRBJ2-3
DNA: TGCAGCGTTGCCCCGGGACTCCTCACAGATACGCAGTATTTT
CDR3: CSVAPGLLTDTQYF

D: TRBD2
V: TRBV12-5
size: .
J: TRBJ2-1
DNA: TGTGCTAGTGGTTTGAATCCCGGGACTAGCGGATCTAAGCAGTTCTTC
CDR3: CASGLNPGTSGSKQFF

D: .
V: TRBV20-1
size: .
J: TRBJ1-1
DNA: TGCAGTGCTAGAGCGGGACACCCAGAAGCTTTCTTT
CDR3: CSARAGHPEAFF

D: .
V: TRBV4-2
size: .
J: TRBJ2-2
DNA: TGTGCCAGCAGCCAAGATCGCAAAGACGGGCGGACCGGGGAGCTGTTTTTT
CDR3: CASSQDRKDGRTGELFF

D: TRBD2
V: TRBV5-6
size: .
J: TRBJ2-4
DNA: TGTGCCAGCAGCAGACGGGGACTAGCGTCCAAAAACATTCAGTACTTC
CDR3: CASSRRGLASKNIQYF

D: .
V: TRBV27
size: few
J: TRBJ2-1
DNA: TGTGCCAGCAGTTTCCCCCCCAGGGCAGGGGTGAGGAATGAGCAGTTCTTC
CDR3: CASSFPPRAGVRNEQFF

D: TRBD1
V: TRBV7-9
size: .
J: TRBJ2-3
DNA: TGTGCCAGCAGCTTAGGGGAGACAGGGGCAGATACGCAGTATTTT
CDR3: CASSLGETGADTQYF

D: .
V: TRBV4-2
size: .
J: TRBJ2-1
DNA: TGTGCCAGCAGCCCACCGGGACAAAACAATGAGCAGTTCTTC
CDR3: CASSPPGQNNEQFF

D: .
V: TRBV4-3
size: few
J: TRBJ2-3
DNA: TGCGCCAGCAGCCTCTTCGTGGACGGTCTCACAGATACGCAGTATTTT
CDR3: CASSLFVDGLTDTQYF

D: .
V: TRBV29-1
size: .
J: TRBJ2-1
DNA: TGCAGCGTTGAAGTAGGAGGGAATGAGCAGTTCTTC
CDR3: CSVEVGGNEQFF

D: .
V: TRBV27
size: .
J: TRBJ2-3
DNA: TGTGCCAGCAGTTTGGTTAAGGGGAGCACAGATACGCAGTATTTT
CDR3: CASSLVKGSTDTQYF

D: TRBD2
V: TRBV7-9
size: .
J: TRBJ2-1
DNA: TGTGCCAGCAGCTCCATAGTGCGGGAGGTTGAGCAGTTCTTC
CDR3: CASSSIVREVEQFF

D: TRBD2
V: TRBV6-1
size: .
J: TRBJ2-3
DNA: TGTGCCAGCAGGCGGGAGTTAGCGGGCACAGATACGCAGTATTTT
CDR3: CASRRELAGTDTQYF

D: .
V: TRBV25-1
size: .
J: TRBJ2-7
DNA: TGTGCCAGCAGTCTAGACAGGTGTTTCGACGAGCAGTACTTC
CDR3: CASSLDRCFDEQYF

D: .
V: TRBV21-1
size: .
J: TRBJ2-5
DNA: TGTGCCAGCAGCTCAAAGCTACGTGGGGGACTAGCGGGAGAAGAGACCCAGTACTTC
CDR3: CASSSKLRGGLAGEETQYF